This T cell receptor beta chain was documented in a study of tumor-infiltrating lymphocytes in primary liver carcinoma. The CDR3 loop spans 13 amino acids. CDR1 is SGHAT and CDR2 is FQNNGV in the germline V gene. From approximately 0.5 ug of total RNA, TCR beta-specific cDNA was reverse-transcribed using a constant-region primer. Library construction for TCR beta comprised three nested multiplex PCR rounds performed with slightly modified ARM-PCR. A C-beta reverse primer was combined with TRBV1-TRBV30 forward primers in the first two PCR rounds, and each round had roughly 9 cycles. TCRdb re-called the multiplex PCR reads with MiXCR, one entry per CDR3 protein. The data contain over 250,000 distinct CDR3 sequences, more than 55% of them seen just once; the ten biggest clones take up about 17%. Notes on the study in general: Tumor-adjacent and tumor-blood pairs shared less of their repertoires than tumor region pairs shared.

As concerns this clonotype: What it recognizes is unknown. Here the CDR3 omits its conserved ending phenylalanine or tryptophan, so a read error is the likely source.

Blood RNA was derived from unsorted whole blood, and germline DNA was extracted too. The specimen sequenced was peripheral blood. The clonotype originates from a woman between 25 and 40 years old with primary liver carcinoma and hepatitis B virus infection. This chain links TRBV11-2 with TRBJ2-1, with D unclear. CDR3 coding DNA: TGTGCCAGCGGCTTAGGTTCTTTCAATGAGCAGTTCTCC. It translates to CASGLGSFNEQFS.